This T cell receptor beta chain was sequenced during a study of blood T cell repertoires in COVID-19. Whole-study context: The origin of the acute and convalescent COVID-19 samples was the United States, Italy and Spain. T cells, B-cell-depleted T cells, or PBMCs provided the cDNA or gDNA that served as material.

With V trimmed by 5 bases and J by 6 bases, 15 bases remained unmatched. Germline values: CDR1 ENHRY, CDR2 SYGVKD. This CDR3 is built from 16 residues. Original analysis: Estimation of nucleated cell counts relied on the amplification of reference gene primers. Data came from immunoSEQ multiplex PCR; TCRdb stores just in-frame clones and leaves some out. V and J calls and clone size are as listed in that table; D and trimming were resolved from the DNA. The table includes 120,000 to 150,000 clones, roughly 80% detected once. V and J are TRBV10-3 and TRBJ2-7; 8 nucleotides match TRBD2. The sequencing sample was made of peripheral blood. This receptor was taken from a woman in her thirties or forties with active or convalescent COVID-19. The CDR3 reads CAISREPGSGGSEQYF. The CDR3 nucleotides read TGTGCCATCAGTCGGGAGCCCGGGTCGGGAGGGAGCGAGCAGTACTTC.